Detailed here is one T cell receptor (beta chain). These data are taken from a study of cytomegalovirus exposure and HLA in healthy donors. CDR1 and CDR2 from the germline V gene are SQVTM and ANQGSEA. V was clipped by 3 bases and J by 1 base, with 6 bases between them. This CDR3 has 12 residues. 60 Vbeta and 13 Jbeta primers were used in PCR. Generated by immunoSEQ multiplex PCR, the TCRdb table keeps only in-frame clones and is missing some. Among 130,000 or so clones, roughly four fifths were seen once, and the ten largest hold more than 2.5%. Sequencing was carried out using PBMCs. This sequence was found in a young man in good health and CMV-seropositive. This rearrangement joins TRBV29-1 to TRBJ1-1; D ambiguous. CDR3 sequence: CSVDRPNTEAFF. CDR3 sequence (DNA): TGCAGCGTTGACAGGCCGAACACTGAAGCTTTCTTT.